This is a list of T cell receptor beta chains from one sample in a study of molecular identifiers for immune sequencing clone quantification. TCRdb fed the PCR reads into MiXCR, producing one record per CDR3 protein. The data show hundreds of thousands of distinct CDR3 sequences, 24% seen once. The sequenced sample was naive CD8+ T cells from blood, with Jurkat cell RNA spiked in. These receptors originate from a human donor in good health. Some libraries in this study had Jurkat cell RNA spiked in. CDR3s include the opening cysteine and the closing phenylalanine or tryptophan. A D gene is named only where the DNA matches it firmly. Not all rows give a size; the values are once, few, many and, for expanded clones, a class.

J gene: TRBJ2-7; clone size: many; D gene: TRBD1; V gene: TRBV6-2/TRBV6-3; CDR3 protein: CASREGQLMSEQYF; CDR3 DNA: TGTGCCAGCAGAGAGGGACAGCTGATGAGCGAGCAGTACTTC
J gene: TRBJ2-5; clone size: few; D gene: TRBD2; V gene: TRBV7-9; CDR3 protein: CASSFLLAGGPRETQYF; CDR3 DNA: TGTGCCAGCAGCTTTTTACTAGCGGGGGGGCCTCGAGAGACCCAGTACTTC
J gene: TRBJ2-7; clone size: few; D gene: TRBD2; V gene: TRBV27; CDR3 protein: CASSLTGGLSYEQYF; CDR3 DNA: TGTGCCAGCAGTTTAACGGGAGGGCTCTCCTACGAGCAGTACTTC
J gene: TRBJ2-7; clone size: many; D gene: .; V gene: TRBV5-4; CDR3 protein: CASSPTENLYEQYF; CDR3 DNA: TGTGCCAGCAGTCCGACAGAGAATCTCTACGAGCAGTACTTC
J gene: TRBJ1-5; clone size: few; D gene: .; V gene: TRBV28; CDR3 protein: CASSFPRGLIRGLNQPQHF; CDR3 DNA: TGTGCCAGCAGTTTCCCGCGAGGCCTGATAAGGGGCCTCAATCAGCCCCAGCATTTT
J gene: TRBJ2-5; clone size: few; D gene: .; V gene: TRBV18; CDR3 protein: CASSPVGETRETQYF; CDR3 DNA: TGTGCCAGCTCACCAGTCGGGGAGACCCGAGAGACCCAGTACTTC
J gene: TRBJ1-1; clone size: many; D gene: .; V gene: TRBV29-1; CDR3 protein: CSVRGVPGVGDTEAFF; CDR3 DNA: TGCAGCGTTAGGGGTGTTCCAGGGGTTGGGGACACTGAAGCTTTCTTT
J gene: TRBJ2-5; clone size: .; D gene: .; V gene: TRBV7-6; CDR3 protein: CASSLERSQETQYF; CDR3 DNA: TGTGCCAGCAGCTTAGAGCGGAGCCAAGAGACCCAGTACTTC
J gene: TRBJ2-5; clone size: few; D gene: TRBD1; V gene: TRBV7-9; CDR3 protein: CASSLGQGRYQETQYF; CDR3 DNA: TGTGCCAGCAGCTTAGGACAGGGGAGGTACCAAGAGACCCAGTACTTC
J gene: TRBJ2-3; clone size: few; D gene: TRBD2; V gene: TRBV29-1; CDR3 protein: CSVVGVPGTSGTDTQYF; CDR3 DNA: TGCAGCGTTGTGGGGGTGCCCGGGACTAGCGGAACAGATACGCAGTATTTT
J gene: TRBJ2-3; clone size: few; D gene: .; V gene: TRBV4-3; CDR3 protein: CASSQEEGMDTDTQYF; CDR3 DNA: TGCGCCAGCAGCCAAGAAGAGGGCATGGACACAGATACGCAGTATTTT
J gene: TRBJ1-3; clone size: many; D gene: .; V gene: TRBV6-5; CDR3 protein: CASSYRFRSHGNTIYF; CDR3 DNA: TGTGCCAGCAGTTACAGGTTCAGGTCCCATGGAAACACCATATATTTT
J gene: TRBJ2-2; clone size: .; D gene: TRBD1; V gene: TRBV27; CDR3 protein: CASSLDRVFLTNTGELFF; CDR3 DNA: TGTGCCAGCAGTTTGGACAGGGTATTCCTAACGAACACCGGGGAGCTGTTTTTT
J gene: TRBJ2-7; clone size: many; D gene: .; V gene: TRBV12-3/TRBV12-4; CDR3 protein: CASSPRQGANYEQYF; CDR3 DNA: TGTGCCAGCAGTCCGAGGCAGGGTGCAAACTACGAGCAGTACTTC
J gene: TRBJ1-5; clone size: .; D gene: TRBD1; V gene: TRBV2; CDR3 protein: CASGGTGAAEYSNQPQHF; CDR3 DNA: TGTGCCAGCGGCGGAACAGGGGCCGCCGAATATAGCAATCAGCCCCAGCATTTT
J gene: TRBJ1-2; clone size: many; D gene: TRBD1; V gene: TRBV29-1; CDR3 protein: CSAVVQGVTYGYTF; CDR3 DNA: TGCAGCGCGGTTGTCCAGGGGGTTACCTATGGCTACACCTTC
J gene: TRBJ2-3; clone size: few; D gene: .; V gene: TRBV10-3; CDR3 protein: CATVGRQYF; CDR3 DNA: TGTGCCACCGTTGGTCGGCAGTATTTT
J gene: TRBJ2-1; clone size: once; D gene: TRBD2; V gene: TRBV12-3/TRBV12-4; CDR3 protein: CASSPLAVWPAGQFF; CDR3 DNA: TGTGCCAGCAGTCCACTAGCGGTTTGGCCGGCCGGGCAGTTCTTC
J gene: TRBJ2-3; clone size: .; D gene: .; V gene: TRBV13; CDR3 protein: CASSNPLRGPSTDTQYF; CDR3 DNA: TGTGCCAGCAGCAACCCTCTCCGGGGGCCAAGCACAGATACGCAGTATTTT
J gene: TRBJ2-7; clone size: many; D gene: .; V gene: TRBV5-1; CDR3 protein: CASSMTGTYEQYF; CDR3 DNA: TGCGCCAGCAGCATGACCGGAACGTACGAGCAGTACTTC
J gene: TRBJ1-6; clone size: many; D gene: .; V gene: TRBV20-1; CDR3 protein: CSARSRENSPLHF; CDR3 DNA: TGCAGTGCTAGGTCCCGGGAAAATTCACCCCTCCACTTT
J gene: TRBJ2-1; clone size: .; D gene: TRBD2; V gene: TRBV6-6; CDR3 protein: CASSKLAGVYNEQFF; CDR3 DNA: TGTGCCAGCAGTAAACTAGCGGGAGTCTACAATGAGCAGTTCTTC
J gene: TRBJ1-5; clone size: many; D gene: .; V gene: TRBV20-1; CDR3 protein: CSARLELNQPQHF; CDR3 DNA: TGCAGTGCCCGACTGGAGCTCAATCAGCCCCAGCATTTT
J gene: TRBJ1-3; clone size: .; D gene: TRBD1; V gene: TRBV13; CDR3 protein: CASSLGQGPGNTIYF; CDR3 DNA: TGTGCCAGCAGCTTGGGACAGGGGCCTGGAAACACCATATATTTT
J gene: TRBJ1-5; clone size: many; D gene: .; V gene: TRBV27; CDR3 protein: CASSPWAFQPQHF; CDR3 DNA: TGTGCCAGCAGTCCGTGGGCTTTTCAGCCCCAGCATTTT
J gene: TRBJ1-1; clone size: many; D gene: .; V gene: TRBV7-9; CDR3 protein: CASSPWRDTEAFF; CDR3 DNA: TGTGCCAGCAGTCCCTGGCGTGACACTGAAGCTTTCTTT
J gene: TRBJ2-5; clone size: .; D gene: .; V gene: TRBV18; CDR3 protein: CASSPAPTQETQYF; CDR3 DNA: TGTGCCAGCTCCCCCGCACCGACACAAGAGACCCAGTACTTC
J gene: TRBJ2-2; clone size: few; D gene: .; V gene: TRBV7-9; CDR3 protein: CASSLAGGSHGELFF; CDR3 DNA: TGTGCCAGCAGCTTAGCAGGAGGGTCCCACGGGGAGCTGTTTTTT
J gene: TRBJ2-7; clone size: .; D gene: TRBD2; V gene: TRBV7-8; CDR3 protein: CASSSELSGGFREQYF; CDR3 DNA: TGTGCCAGCAGCTCCGAACTTAGCGGGGGGTTTCGCGAGCAGTACTTC
J gene: TRBJ1-1; clone size: .; D gene: .; V gene: TRBV6-2/TRBV6-3; CDR3 protein: CPSSFTDTLLSTEAFF; CDR3 DNA: TGTCCCAGCAGTTTCACCGACACCCTCCTCAGCACTGAAGCTTTCTTT
J gene: TRBJ2-1; clone size: few; D gene: .; V gene: TRBV4-3; CDR3 protein: CASSQGLDVRNEQFF; CDR3 DNA: TGCGCCAGCAGCCAAGGGCTTGACGTTCGAAATGAGCAGTTCTTC
J gene: TRBJ2-3; clone size: few; D gene: TRBD2; V gene: TRBV27; CDR3 protein: CASSLLAGRGDTQYF; CDR3 DNA: TGTGCCAGCAGTTTATTAGCGGGCCGAGGGGATACGCAGTATTTT
J gene: TRBJ1-5; clone size: many; D gene: .; V gene: TRBV4-3; CDR3 protein: CASSQDYSNQPQHF; CDR3 DNA: TGCGCCAGCAGCCAAGACTATAGCAATCAGCCCCAGCATTTT
J gene: TRBJ1-1; clone size: .; D gene: .; V gene: TRBV29-1; CDR3 protein: CSVEGGSLEAFF; CDR3 DNA: TGCAGCGTTGAAGGGGGTAGTCTTGAAGCTTTCTTT
J gene: TRBJ1-3; clone size: few; D gene: .; V gene: TRBV12-3/TRBV12-4; CDR3 protein: CASTKDSNSGNTIYF; CDR3 DNA: TGTGCCAGCACTAAGGATTCGAACTCTGGAAACACCATATATTTT
J gene: TRBJ2-1; clone size: .; D gene: TRBD2; V gene: TRBV7-9; CDR3 protein: CASSLTSGRAGGGNEQFF; CDR3 DNA: TGTGCCAGCAGCTTGACTAGCGGGAGGGCCGGGGGGGGCAATGAGCAGTTCTTC
J gene: TRBJ2-5; clone size: .; D gene: .; V gene: TRBV7-9; CDR3 protein: CASGLESGQETQYF; CDR3 DNA: TGTGCCAGCGGCTTAGAGTCGGGCCAAGAGACCCAGTACTTC
J gene: TRBJ1-1; clone size: many; D gene: .; V gene: TRBV29-1; CDR3 protein: CSVLLGNTEAFF; CDR3 DNA: TGCAGCGTTCTACTAGGCAACACTGAAGCTTTCTTT
J gene: TRBJ2-7; clone size: many; D gene: .; V gene: TRBV7-6; CDR3 protein: CASSGSDYEQYF; CDR3 DNA: TGTGCCAGCAGCGGGTCGGACTACGAGCAGTACTTC
J gene: TRBJ2-7; clone size: .; D gene: .; V gene: TRBV7-2; CDR3 protein: CASSPGALSSYEQYF; CDR3 DNA: TGTGCCAGCAGTCCGGGGGCTCTCAGCTCCTACGAGCAGTACTTC
J gene: TRBJ2-3; clone size: .; D gene: TRBD2; V gene: TRBV2; CDR3 protein: CASSEGGRGTDTQYF; CDR3 DNA: TGTGCCAGCAGTGAAGGAGGGAGGGGCACAGATACGCAGTATTTT
J gene: TRBJ2-3; clone size: .; D gene: .; V gene: TRBV27; CDR3 protein: CASSHIPSTDTQYF; CDR3 DNA: TGTGCCAGCAGTCATATACCTAGCACAGATACGCAGTATTTT
J gene: TRBJ2-1; clone size: many; D gene: TRBD2; V gene: TRBV5-1; CDR3 protein: CASSLEGLAGYDNEQFF; CDR3 DNA: TGCGCCAGCAGCTTGGAAGGACTAGCGGGGTACGACAATGAGCAGTTCTTC
J gene: TRBJ2-3; clone size: .; D gene: .; V gene: TRBV7-9; CDR3 protein: CASSLTRVGGTSTDTQYF; CDR3 DNA: TGTGCCAGCAGCTTAACCAGGGTCGGGGGTACTAGCACAGATACGCAGTATTTT
J gene: TRBJ1-5; clone size: .; D gene: .; V gene: TRBV24-1; CDR3 protein: CATSDALTGQPQHF; CDR3 DNA: TGTGCCACCAGTGATGCATTAACCGGTCAGCCCCAGCATTTT
J gene: TRBJ1-5; clone size: .; D gene: TRBD1; V gene: TRBV3-1; CDR3 protein: CASSHRTGSQPQHF; CDR3 DNA: TGTGCCAGCAGCCACCGGACAGGGAGTCAGCCCCAGCATTTT
J gene: TRBJ2-7; clone size: .; D gene: TRBD1; V gene: TRBV7-6; CDR3 protein: CASSLVQGPAYEQYF; CDR3 DNA: TGTGCCAGCAGCTTAGTACAGGGGCCCGCCTACGAGCAGTACTTC
J gene: TRBJ1-2; clone size: many; D gene: .; V gene: TRBV19; CDR3 protein: CATRNGGYTF; CDR3 DNA: TGTGCCACAAGGAACGGAGGCTACACCTTC
J gene: TRBJ1-4; clone size: few; D gene: .; V gene: TRBV12-3/TRBV12-4; CDR3 protein: CASSSGPYEKLFF; CDR3 DNA: TGTGCCAGCAGTTCCGGGCCGTATGAAAAACTGTTTTTT
J gene: TRBJ2-3; clone size: few; D gene: TRBD1; V gene: TRBV7-9; CDR3 protein: CASSTGQGSDTQYF; CDR3 DNA: TGTGCCAGCAGCACCGGACAGGGATCAGATACGCAGTATTTT
J gene: TRBJ2-6; clone size: few; D gene: .; V gene: TRBV14; CDR3 protein: CASSQDFTGSSGANVLTF; CDR3 DNA: TGTGCCAGCAGCCAAGATTTTACAGGGTCATCTGGGGCCAACGTCCTGACTTTC
J gene: TRBJ2-1; clone size: .; D gene: TRBD1; V gene: TRBV6-2/TRBV6-3; CDR3 protein: CASTDRGQSEQFF; CDR3 DNA: TGTGCCAGCACTGACAGGGGGCAGAGTGAGCAGTTCTTC
J gene: TRBJ2-7; clone size: .; D gene: .; V gene: TRBV6-5; CDR3 protein: CASSYIHGDYEQYF; CDR3 DNA: TGTGCCAGCAGTTACATTCACGGGGACTACGAGCAGTACTTC
J gene: TRBJ1-1; clone size: many; D gene: .; V gene: TRBV5-6; CDR3 protein: CASSLRPPTEAFF; CDR3 DNA: TGTGCCAGCAGCTTGAGACCCCCCACTGAAGCTTTCTTT
J gene: TRBJ2-7; clone size: few; D gene: .; V gene: TRBV7-8; CDR3 protein: CASSFTQGNEQYF; CDR3 DNA: TGTGCCAGCAGCTTTACGCAGGGGAACGAGCAGTACTTC
J gene: TRBJ2-5; clone size: .; D gene: .; V gene: TRBV10-3; CDR3 protein: CAISSEGNVVTQYF; CDR3 DNA: TGTGCCATCTCTTCGGAGGGAAACGTAGTGACCCAGTACTTC
J gene: TRBJ1-1; clone size: .; D gene: .; V gene: TRBV27; CDR3 protein: CASSLPSNTEAFF; CDR3 DNA: TGTGCCAGCAGTTTACCATCGAACACTGAAGCTTTCTTT
J gene: TRBJ2-7; clone size: few; D gene: TRBD1; V gene: TRBV27; CDR3 protein: CASRLTGTYEQYF; CDR3 DNA: TGTGCCAGCAGACTGACAGGGACCTACGAGCAGTACTTC
J gene: TRBJ2-2; clone size: .; D gene: .; V gene: TRBV7-9; CDR3 protein: CASSLGVGNTGELFF; CDR3 DNA: TGTGCCAGCAGCTTAGGTGTTGGGAACACCGGGGAGCTGTTTTTT